The 7 T cell receptor beta chains reported below all come from one sample, sequenced in a study of cytomegalovirus exposure and HLA in healthy donors (dated by TCRdb to 2016 to 2017). To prepare the library, the immunoSEQ multiplex PCR assay was applied. For the multiplex PCR, a mixture combining 60 forward primers for TCR Vbeta segments and 13 reverse primers for TCR Jbeta segments was used. This is the immuneACCESS table as TCRdb keeps it, with only in-frame sequences that have V and J called. A part of the clones is gone; compared with another copy, unresolved V genes explain less than half, and the rest is unexplained. This sample is represented by roughly 100,000 clones; 71% of them were singletons. Of the sample, roughly 3% is held by the ten largest clones. Sequencing was performed on PBMCs. All receptors come from a female donor in good health and CMV-seronegative.

V gene TRBV5-4 combines with J gene TRBJ2-5, with D possibly being TRBD2 (6 bases). The CDR3 runs 14 residues. Trimming shortened V by 4 bases and J by 5 bases, and 15 bases separated the two germline ends. From germline, CDR1 is SGHNT and CDR2 YYREEE (reference sequence). CDR3 coding DNA: TGTGCCAGCAGCGGGACGACTAGTGGGGAGACCCAGTACTTC. It codes for CASSGTTSGETQYF.

The rearrangement joins TRBV29-1 to TRBJ2-1, with D tentatively TRBD2 (5 bases). V was clipped by 6 bases and J by 4 bases, with 10 bases between them. This CDR3 region has 12 residues. CDR1 is SQVTM and CDR2 is ANQGSEA in the germline V gene. The chain's CDR3 is CSVTSGYNEQFF. DNA for the CDR3: TGCAGCGTCACATCGGGGTACAATGAGCAGTTCTTC.

This sequence joins TRBV30 and TRBJ1-1; a weak D match, TRBD1 (5 bases). V lost 0 bases and J 10 bases, leaving 15 bases between the germline ends. This CDR3 is built from 13 residues. Germline values: CDR1 GTSNPN, CDR2 SVGIG (reference sequence). The CDR3 protein is CAWSVNQGWGAFF. The CDR3 DNA follows: TGTGCCTGGAGTGTAAACCAGGGCTGGGGAGCTTTCTTT. Filled out from reference TRBV30 and TRBJ1-1, the complete variable domain reads SQTIHQWPATLVQPVGSPLSLECTVEGTSNPNLYWYRQAAGRGLQLLFYSVGIGQISSEVPQNLSASRPQDRQFILSSKKLLLSDSGFYLCAWSVNQGWGAFFGQGTRLTVV.

This sequence joins TRBV6-1 and TRBJ1-5; TRBD1 is a possible D gene (5 bases). CDR3 length: 14 amino acids. The germline V and J ends were trimmed by 3 bases and 11 bases, with 17 bases remaining between them. The germline V gene encodes CDR1 MNHNS and CDR2 SASEGT. CDR3 residues: CASSEATGVEAQHF. The CDR3 DNA sequence: TGTGCCAGCAGTGAGGCTACAGGCGTTGAGGCCCAGCATTTT.

The V gene is TRBV6-1, the J gene TRBJ2-6; 7 positions agree with TRBD1. Germline V CDR1 and CDR2: MNHNS, SASEGT. V was pared by 4 bases and J by 0 bases, with 6 bases of the junction left unmatched. The CDR3 sequence is 17 residues long. The CDR3 spells CASSVEDRLSGANVLTF. CDR3 DNA: TGTGCCAGCAGTGTCGAGGACAGGCTCTCTGGGGCCAACGTCCTGACTTTC.

The V and J genes are TRBV4-2 and TRBJ2-6; D possibly corresponds to TRBD1 (5 bases). Trimming removed 0 bases from V and 0 bases from J, with 6 bases in between. Germline values: CDR1 LGHNA, CDR2 YNFKEQ. The CDR3 is 16 amino acids. DNA for the CDR3: TGTGCCAGCAGCCAAGATCAGGGCTCTGGGGCCAACGTCCTGACTTTC. As protein: CASSQDQGSGANVLTF.

V usage is TRBV7-2 and J usage is TRBJ2-3, with D perhaps matching TRBD2 (6 bases). The CDR3 contains 12 residues. In germline, CDR1 is SGHTA, CDR2 FQGNSA. Trimming left V 2 bases short and J 10 bases short, with 10 bases between. DNA for the CDR3: TGTGCCAGCAGCTTAAGTAGGGAGGCGCAGTATTTT. Encoded protein: CASSLSREAQYF.